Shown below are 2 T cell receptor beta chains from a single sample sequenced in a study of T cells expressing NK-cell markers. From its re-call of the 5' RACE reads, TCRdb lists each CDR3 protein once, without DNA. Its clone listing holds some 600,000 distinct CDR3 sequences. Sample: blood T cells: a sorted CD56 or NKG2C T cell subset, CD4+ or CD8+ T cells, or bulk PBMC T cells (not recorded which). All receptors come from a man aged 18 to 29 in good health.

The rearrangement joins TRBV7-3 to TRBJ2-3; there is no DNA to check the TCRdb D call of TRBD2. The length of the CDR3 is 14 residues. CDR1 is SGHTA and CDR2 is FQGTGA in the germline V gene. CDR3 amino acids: CASSPGTHRDTQYF.

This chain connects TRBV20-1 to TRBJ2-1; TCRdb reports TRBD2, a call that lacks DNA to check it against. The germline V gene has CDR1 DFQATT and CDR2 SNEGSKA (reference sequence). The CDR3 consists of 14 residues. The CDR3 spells CSARGLAGDLIEFF.